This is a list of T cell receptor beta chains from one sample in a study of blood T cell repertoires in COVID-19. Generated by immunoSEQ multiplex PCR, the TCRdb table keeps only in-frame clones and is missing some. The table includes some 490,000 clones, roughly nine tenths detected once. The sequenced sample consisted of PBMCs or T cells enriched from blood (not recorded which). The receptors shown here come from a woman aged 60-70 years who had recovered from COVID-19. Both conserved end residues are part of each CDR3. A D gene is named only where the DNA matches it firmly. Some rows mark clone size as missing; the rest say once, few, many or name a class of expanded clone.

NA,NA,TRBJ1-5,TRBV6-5,TGTGCCAGCAGTTACGACAGGATCCAGCCCCAGCATTTT,CASSYDRIQPQHF
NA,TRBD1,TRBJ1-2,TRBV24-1,TGTGCCACCAGTGATTCGGACAGGGGAAGAAATGGCTACACCTTC,CATSDSDRGRNGYTF
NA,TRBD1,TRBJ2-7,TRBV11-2,TGTGCCAGCAGCTCAGACAGGGCCTCTGCCGAGCAGTACTTC,CASSSDRASAEQYF
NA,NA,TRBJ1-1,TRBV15,TGTGCCACCCTCTCCGGGGGGCTCCGCAGCACTGAAGCTTTCTTT,CATLSGGLRSTEAFF
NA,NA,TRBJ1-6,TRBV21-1,TGTGCCAGCGGGCTCCGAGGGACAGGGTGCAATTCACCCCTCCACTTT,CASGLRGTGCNSPLHF
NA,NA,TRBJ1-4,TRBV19,TGTGCCAGTAGTACCCGGAAGGGGGGGGAGAATGAAAAACTGTTTTTT,CASSTRKGGENEKLFF
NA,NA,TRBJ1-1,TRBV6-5,TGTGCCAGCAGTTACTCGACTGCCACTGAAGCTTTCTTT,CASSYSTATEAFF
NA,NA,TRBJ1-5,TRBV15,TGTGCCACCAGCAGAGACAGGGGAGAACAGCCCCAGCATTTT,CATSRDRGEQPQHF
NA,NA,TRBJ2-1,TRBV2,TGTGCCAGCAGTGCCAGGGGAGGGGAGCAGTTCTTC,CASSARGGEQFF
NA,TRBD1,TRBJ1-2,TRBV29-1,TGCAGCGCCATGGAGACAGGGCGGAATAGTCCCCCTAACTATGGCTACACCTTC,CSAMETGRNSPPNYGYTF
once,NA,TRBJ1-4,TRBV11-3,TGTGCCAGCAGCTTAGGGGGAGGGCTGGGTGAAAAACTGTTTTTT,CASSLGGGLGEKLFF
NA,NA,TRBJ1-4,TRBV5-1,TGCGCCAGCAGCTTGGTCGCCCAGACTAATGAAAAACTGTTTTTT,CASSLVAQTNEKLFF
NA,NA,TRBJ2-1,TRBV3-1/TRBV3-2,TGTGCCAGCAGCCAATTTGACAGGGGAGGGAAGTCCCCGCTCCGGTTCTTC,CASSQFDRGGKSPLRFF
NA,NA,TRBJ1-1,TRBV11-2,TGTGCCAGCAGCGAAGTCAGGTCACCTCGGGGAGCTTTCTTT,CASSEVRSPRGAFF
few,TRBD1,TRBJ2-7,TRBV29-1,TGCAGCGGGGGAATTGGGACAGGGGCCTACGAGCAGTACTTC,CSGGIGTGAYEQYF
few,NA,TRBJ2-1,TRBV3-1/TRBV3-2,TGTGCCAGCAGCAAACGGGACTCACTAAACAATGAGCAGTTCTTC,CASSKRDSLNNEQFF
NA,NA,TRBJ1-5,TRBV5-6,TGTGCCAGCAGCTTGGCGGGGGGCAATCAGCCCCAGCATTTT,CASSLAGGNQPQHF
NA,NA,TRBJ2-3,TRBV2,TGTGCCAGCAGTGCCCAGGGGACAGATACGCAGTATTTT,CASSAQGTDTQYF
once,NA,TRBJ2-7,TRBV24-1,TGTGCCACCAGTGAAGGCCCCAGGGATACCTACGAGCAGTACTTC,CATSEGPRDTYEQYF
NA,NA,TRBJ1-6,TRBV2,TGTGCCAGCAGTGAACAGGGTGCCTATAATTCACCCCTCCACTTT,CASSEQGAYNSPLHF
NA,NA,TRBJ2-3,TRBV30,TGTGCCTGGAGTGTTAGCGCTACCCGCACAGATACGCAGTATTTT,CAWSVSATRTDTQYF
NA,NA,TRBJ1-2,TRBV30,TGTGCCTGGAGTCTCACGACAGGCTTTTCGCCTTATGGCTACACCTTC,CAWSLTTGFSPYGYTF
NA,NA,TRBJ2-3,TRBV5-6,TGTGCCAGCAGCTTGGACGGTACGCAGTATTTT,CASSLDGTQYF
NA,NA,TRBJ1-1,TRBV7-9,TGTGCCAGCAGCTTAAGCCCTGAAGCTTTCTTT,CASSLSPEAFF
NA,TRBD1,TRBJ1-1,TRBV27,TGTGCCAGCAGTTTTGCCCATCCAGGGGGAAGTTTGACTGAAGCTTTCTTT,CASSFAHPGGSLTEAFF
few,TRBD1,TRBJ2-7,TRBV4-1,TGCGCCAGCAGCCAAGAAGACCGGGACAGCCCCAAACAGTACTTC,CASSQEDRDSPKQYF
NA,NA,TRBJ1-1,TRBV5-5,TGTGCCAGCCGCAGCTTTTCAGGGAATGAAGCTTTCTTT,CASRSFSGNEAFF
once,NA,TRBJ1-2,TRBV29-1,TGCAGCGTTGACAGGGGAGAGGGCTACACCTTC,CSVDRGEGYTF
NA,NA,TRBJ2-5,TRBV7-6,TGTGCCAGCAGCGGAGGGCCACAAGAGACCCAGTACTTC,CASSGGPQETQYF
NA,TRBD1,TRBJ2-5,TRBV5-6,TGTGCCAGCAGCCAAACCGGGACAGGGGGCCAAGAGACCCAGTACTTC,CASSQTGTGGQETQYF
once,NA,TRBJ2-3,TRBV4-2,TGTGCCAGCAGCCAAGATTTGGTAGCGAGTGATACGCAGTATTTT,CASSQDLVASDTQYF
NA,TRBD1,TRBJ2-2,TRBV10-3,TGTGCCATCAGTGAGGGAATGGGACAGTATACCGGGGAGCTGTTTTTT,CAISEGMGQYTGELFF
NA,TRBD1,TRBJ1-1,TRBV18,TGTGCCAGCTCAGTGGACAGGGTACCGAACACTGAAGCTTTCTTT,CASSVDRVPNTEAFF
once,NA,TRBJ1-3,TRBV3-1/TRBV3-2,TGTGCCAGCAGCCATACAGGAAACTCTGGAAACACCATATATTTT,CASSHTGNSGNTIYF
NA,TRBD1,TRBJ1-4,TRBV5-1,TGCGCCAGCAGCTCGTCGACAGGGGGCTATAATGAAAAACTGTTTTTT,CASSSSTGGYNEKLFF
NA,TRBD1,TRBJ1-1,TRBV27,TGTGCCAGCAGTCCGAGGGACAGAGTGAACACTGAAGCTTTCTTT,CASSPRDRVNTEAFF
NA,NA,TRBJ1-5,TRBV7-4,TGTGCCAGCAGCTTAGGAGGAGGGGATAGCAATCAGCCCCAGCATTTT,CASSLGGGDSNQPQHF
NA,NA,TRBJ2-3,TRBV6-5,TGTGCCAGCAGAGACACAGGGTTGGGAGATACGCAGTATTTT,CASRDTGLGDTQYF
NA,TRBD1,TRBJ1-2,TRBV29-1,TGCAGCGTTTGGACAGGGGGATGGGGGTATGGCTACACCTTC,CSVWTGGWGYGYTF
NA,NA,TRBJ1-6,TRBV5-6,TGTGCCAGCAGCTTGGACAGTAGGAATTCACCCCTCCACTTT,CASSLDSRNSPLHF
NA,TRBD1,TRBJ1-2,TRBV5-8,TGTGCCAGCAGCGGGACAGGGGGTAGCTATGGCTACACCTTC,CASSGTGGSYGYTF
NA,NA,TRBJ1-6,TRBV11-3,TGTGCCAGCGGGGAGGGGCAGAACTATAATTCACCCCTCCACTTT,CASGEGQNYNSPLHF
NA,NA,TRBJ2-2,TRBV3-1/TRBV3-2,TGTGCCAGCAGCCAAAGGGGGACCGGGGAGCTGTTTTTT,CASSQRGTGELFF
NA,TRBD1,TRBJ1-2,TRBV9,TGTGCCAGCAGCACCCAGGGGGCACATGGCTACACCTTC,CASSTQGAHGYTF
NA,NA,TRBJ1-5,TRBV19,TGTGCCAGTAGAAGGGAGGGAATTCGGCCCCAGCATTTT,CASRREGIRPQHF
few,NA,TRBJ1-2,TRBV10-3,TGTGCCATCAGTAGGACAGATAACTATGGCTACACCTTC,CAISRTDNYGYTF
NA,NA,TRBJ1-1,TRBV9,TGTGCCAGCAGCGTAGGGGGGGACCTCTCAAACACTGAAGCTTTCTTT,CASSVGGDLSNTEAFF
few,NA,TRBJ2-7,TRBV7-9,TGTGCCAGCAGCTTAGTACCCAGCTACGAGCAGTACTTC,CASSLVPSYEQYF
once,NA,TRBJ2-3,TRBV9,TGTGCCAGCACTGGAGGAGCGGGTCTCACAGATACGCAGTATTTT,CASTGGAGLTDTQYF
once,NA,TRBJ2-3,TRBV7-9,TGTGCCAGCAGCTTAGCCCGTGGAGGCACAGATACGCAGTATTTT,CASSLARGGTDTQYF
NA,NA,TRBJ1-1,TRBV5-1,TGCGCCAGCAGCTTCCAGGAGAACACTGAAGCTTTCTTT,CASSFQENTEAFF
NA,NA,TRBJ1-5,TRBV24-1,TGTGCCACCAGCGAAGGGGTTCAGCCCCAGCATTTT,CATSEGVQPQHF